The 18 T cell receptor beta chains in this list originate from one sample, sequenced in a study of breast tumors, draining lymph nodes, adjacent tissues. In TCRdb, the multiplex PCR reads were re-called with MiXCR into one record per CDR3 protein. The sample contains under 85,000 distinct CDR3 sequences, approximately 19% of which appear only once. The lymph nodes were axillary draining lymph nodes from breast cancer patients. The sample consisted of axillary lymph node tissue. Receptors originate from a female donor with breast cancer. Some clones in this sample may be carry-over from other donors' samples.

This chain joins TRBV6-5 and TRBJ2-3; D tentatively reads TRBD1 or TRBD2 (5 bases each). Germline V lookup: CDR1 MNHEY, CDR2 SVGAGI. Trimming pared 4 bases from V and 4 bases from J, leaving 12 bases between. The CDR3 covers 14 residues. The DNA for the CDR3 is TGTGCCAGCAGTTGGACACTAGTGTCAGATACGCAGTATTTT. Its protein product is CASSWTLVSDTQYF.

This clonotype came up many times. As the CDR3 is not closed by the conserved phenylalanine or tryptophan, this likely results from a read error. J is TRBJ2-7 and V is TRBV10-1; 9 nucleotides align to TRBD1. Germline values: CDR1 WNHNN, CDR2 SYGVQD (reference sequence). This CDR3 is 13 amino acids long. Trimming took 6 bases from V and 5 from J; bases not matched to a gene: 5. CDR3 protein: CASSRGQGNEQYL. For the CDR3, the DNA is TGCGCCAGCAGCCGGGGACAGGGCAACGAGCAGTACCTC.

The chain couples TRBV20-1 to TRBJ1-1; D gene uncertain. V lost 1 base, J lost 5 bases, and 14 bases lay in between. Germline lookup yields CDR1 DFQATT and CDR2 SNEGSKA (reference sequence). The CDR3 is made up of 14 amino acids. The CDR3 nucleotides are TGCAGTGCTAGAGTGGTTCGGGGAGGGACTGAAGCTTTCTTT. Amino acids: CSARVVRGGTEAFF.

Notes on this clonotype: A much more abundant neighbour one base away suggests this may be a read error. The rearrangement links TRBV25-1 to TRBJ2-1; D remains ambiguous. This CDR3 is built from 13 residues. Per germline, CDR1 MGHDK and CDR2 SYGVNS. V was trimmed by 3 bases and J by 10 bases, leaving 13 bases between them. The chain's CDR3 is CASSDPSSPEQFF. The CDR3 DNA reads TGTGCCAGCAGTGACCCTAGTAGCCCCGAGCAGTTCTTC.

This clonotype was counted at least ten times. This rearrangement joins TRBV11-2 to TRBJ2-3; the D gene is possibly TRBD1 (5 bases). Per germline, CDR1 SGHAT and CDR2 FQNNGV. This CDR3 region has 12 residues. V dropped 8 bases and J dropped 7 bases, with 13 bases sitting between them. The CDR3 sequence: CASGLGVYTQYF. The CDR3 nucleotides are TGTGCCAGCGGTCTAGGGGTGTATACGCAGTATTTT.

A word on this clonotype: The junction departs from germline at one end; a sequencing error may be responsible. The V and J genes are TRBV3-1 and TRBJ1-5; D is undetermined. This CDR3 has 14 amino acids. Germline values: CDR1 LGHDT, CDR2 YNNKEL (reference sequence). CDR3 protein: CASSQVPGNRPQHF. The CDR3 nucleotides are TGTGCCAGCAGCCAAGTTCCAGGAAATCGGCCCCAGCATTTT.

This clonotype was detected ten times or more. V and J are TRBV6-6 and TRBJ2-5; 15 bases agree with TRBD2. V lost 4 bases to trimming and J lost 2 bases; unmatched junction nucleotides: 11. The germline gives CDR1 MNHNY, CDR2 SVGAGI (reference sequence). This CDR3 contains 19 residues. As DNA, the CDR3 is TGTGCCAGCAGTTGGACTAGCGGGAGGGCCGACCCCAGACAAGAGACCCAGTACTTC. Its translation is CASSWTSGRADPRQETQYF.

In its sample, this clonotype was seen many times. The V gene is TRBV14, the J gene TRBJ2-2; 14 bases align to TRBD2. Germline trimming cut 5 bases from V and 7 bases from J; bases unmatched to any gene: 6. The length of the CDR3 is 16 residues. Germline CDR1 is SGHDN and CDR2 is FVKESK. The DNA for the CDR3 is TGTGCCAGCAGCAAGACTAGCGGGAGGGCCGGCGGGGAGCTGTTTTTT. Encoded protein: CASSKTSGRAGGELFF.

V is TRBV6-5 and J is TRBJ2-4; TRBD2 matches at 9 bases. Germline CDR1 reads MNHEY; CDR2 reads SVGAGI. The CDR3 extends over 16 amino acids. V lost 0 bases and J lost 13; bases outside the gene matches: 13. For the CDR3, the DNA is TGTGCCAGCAGTTACTCACCGCGGGAGGGCCGGAGCATGCAGTACTTC. Encoded protein: CASSYSPREGRSMQYF.

This clonotype was seen a few times. Possible read error: a much larger clone is one base away. The chain links TRBV5-6 to TRBJ2-7; maybe TRBD2 (6 bases). The germline CDR1 and CDR2 sequences are SGHDT and YYEEEE. The length of the CDR3 is 14 residues. The CDR3 region has the DNA TGTGCCGGCAGCGTACCGGGAGTGCCGGGCGAGCAGTACTTC. Amino acids: CAGSVPGVPGEQYF.

This chain connects TRBV19 to TRBJ1-4, with D maybe TRBD1 (6 bases). The germline V gene encodes CDR1 LNHDA and CDR2 SQIVND (reference sequence). Between the trimmed V and J ends, which lost 4 bases and 2 bases, there was a span of 29 bases. The CDR3 extends over 21 amino acids. CDR3 amino acids: CASSNLRPGHREGGTNEKLFF. DNA for the CDR3: TGTGCCAGTAGTAATCTCCGGCCGGGACATCGAGAAGGGGGGACTAATGAAAAACTGTTTTTT.

The sample holds many counts of this clonotype. The chain uses TRBV9 and TRBJ1-6; TRBD1 might be the D (5 bases). CDR3 size: 14 residues. Between the trimmed V and J ends, which lost 4 bases and 10 bases, there was a span of 15 bases. Germline values: CDR1 SGDLS, CDR2 YYNGEE. Here the CDR3 DNA reads TGTGCCAGCAGCCTGGACACCTTGGGGTCACCCCTCCACTTT. This sequence encodes CASSLDTLGSPLHF. Together with reference TRBV9 and TRBJ1-6, the CDR3 gives the full variable domain: DSGVTQTPKHLITATGQRVTLRCSPRSGDLSVYWYQQSLDQGLQFLIQYYNGEERAKGNILERFSAQQFPDLHSELNLSSLELGDSALYFCASSLDTLGSPLHFGNGTRLTVT.

As concerns this clonotype: This could be a read error, since a much larger clone is one nucleotide away. The V call is TRBV20-1, the J call TRBJ2-7; the D gene is possibly TRBD2 (6 bases). The CDR3 contains 15 residues. The germline V gene has CDR1 DFQATT and CDR2 SNEGSKA (reference sequence). Trimming removed 1 base at V and 9 bases at J, with 22 bases between. The CDR3 DNA reads as TGCAGTGCTAGAGTTACTAGCATAGGGCTAGTCGGGCAGTACTTC. As protein: CSARVTSIGLVGQYF.

Only one count was recorded for this clonotype. An end of the junction differs from the germline gene, which may be a read error. The V call is TRBV6-2 or TRBV6-3, the J call TRBJ2-7; 8 bases agree with TRBD2. Germline V gene lookup returns CDR1 MNHEY and CDR2 SVGEGT. The CDR3 spans 17 residues. CDR3 sequence reads: CANSYPLSSGRGYEQYF. The CDR3 DNA follows: TGTGCCAACAGTTACCCACTCTCCAGCGGGAGAGGGTACGAGCAGTACTTC.

Notes on this clonotype: This may be a read error: a much more frequent sequence differs by one nucleotide. The gene calls are TRBV7-9 and TRBJ1-3; the D gene is possibly TRBD1 (6 bases). The CDR3 runs 16 residues. Per the germline V gene, CDR1 is SEHNR and CDR2 is FQNEAQ (reference sequence). The CDR3 sequence: CASSRPDSSSGNSIYF. For the CDR3, the DNA is TGTGCCAGCAGCCGACCGGACAGTTCTTCTGGAAACTCCATATATTTT.

This clonotype was seen at least ten times. The rearrangement links TRBV12-3 or TRBV12-4 to TRBJ2-5; 12 nucleotides agree with TRBD2. V shed 5 bases and J 5 bases; nucleotides not matched to a gene: 6. The CDR3 length is 15 residues. The DNA for the CDR3 is TGTGCCAGCAGTGGGCGACTAGCGGGAGTCGAGACCCAGTACTTC. Its protein product is CASSGRLAGVETQYF.

This clonotype was recorded at least ten times. The rearrangement links TRBV12-3 or TRBV12-4 to TRBJ2-2; D call uncertain. V was shortened by 1 base and J by 1 base, with 4 bases between the two germline ends. CDR3 length equals 14 residues. CDR3 residues: CASSLGGNTGELFF. As DNA, the CDR3 is TGTGCCAGCAGTTTAGGAGGGAACACCGGGGAGCTGTTTTTT.

About this clonotype itself: A much more abundant neighbour one base away suggests this may be a read error. The V gene is TRBV4-2, the J gene TRBJ2-5; unclear D gene. CDR1 and CDR2 (germline): LGHNA, YNFKEQ. The CDR3 consists of 15 residues. The CDR3 spells CAGSQVMNAQETQYF. The DNA for the CDR3 is TGTGCCGGCAGCCAAGTGATGAACGCCCAGGAGACCCAGTACTTC.